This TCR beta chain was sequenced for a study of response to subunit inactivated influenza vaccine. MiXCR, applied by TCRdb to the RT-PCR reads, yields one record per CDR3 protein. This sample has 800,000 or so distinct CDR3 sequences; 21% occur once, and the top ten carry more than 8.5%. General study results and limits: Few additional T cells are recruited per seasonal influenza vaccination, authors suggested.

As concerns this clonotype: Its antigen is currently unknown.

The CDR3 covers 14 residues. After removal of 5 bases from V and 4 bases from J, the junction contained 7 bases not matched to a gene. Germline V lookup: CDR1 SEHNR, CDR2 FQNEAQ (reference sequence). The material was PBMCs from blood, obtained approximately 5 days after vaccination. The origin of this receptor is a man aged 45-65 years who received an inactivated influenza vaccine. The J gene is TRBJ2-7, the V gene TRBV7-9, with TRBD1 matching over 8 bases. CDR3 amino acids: CASSEGTGVYEQYF. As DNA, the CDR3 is TGTGCCAGCAGCGAAGGGACAGGAGTTTACGAGCAGTACTTC.